The clone carrying this TCR beta chain was counted once. The sample originates from a study of blood T cell repertoires in COVID-19. Overall study context: COVID-19 samples collected from the United States, Italy and Spain covered acute and convalescent phases. From T cells, B-cell-depleted T cells, or PBMCs came the material, which was cDNA or gDNA.

Under the authors' procedure: Nucleated cell number was recorded as an estimate derived from reference gene primer amplification. TCRdb keeps only in-frame clones here, not all; method: immunoSEQ multiplex PCR. That table furnishes V, J and clone size, whereas the DNA furnished D and trimming. The sample lists 130,000 or so clones, 84% occurring once. The V and J ends lost 6 bases and 4 bases respectively, with 7 bases between them. The CDR3 extends over 11 amino acids. Per germline, CDR1 SEHNR and CDR2 FQNEAQ (reference sequence). This chain uses TRBV7-9 with TRBJ2-7; no clear D. This TCR was recovered from a human donor in a cohort sampled during active COVID-19. The sample comprised peripheral blood. DNA for the CDR3: TGTGCCAGCAGACGCGAGTACGAGCAGTACTTC. Its protein product is CASRREYEQYF. Combining the CDR3 with reference TRBV7-9 and TRBJ2-7 gives the whole variable domain DTGVSQNPRHKITKRGQNVTFRCDPISEHNRLYWYRQTLGQGPEFLTYFQNEAQLEKSRLLSDRFSAERPKGSFSTLEIQRTEQGDSAMYLCASRREYEQYFGPGTRLTVT.